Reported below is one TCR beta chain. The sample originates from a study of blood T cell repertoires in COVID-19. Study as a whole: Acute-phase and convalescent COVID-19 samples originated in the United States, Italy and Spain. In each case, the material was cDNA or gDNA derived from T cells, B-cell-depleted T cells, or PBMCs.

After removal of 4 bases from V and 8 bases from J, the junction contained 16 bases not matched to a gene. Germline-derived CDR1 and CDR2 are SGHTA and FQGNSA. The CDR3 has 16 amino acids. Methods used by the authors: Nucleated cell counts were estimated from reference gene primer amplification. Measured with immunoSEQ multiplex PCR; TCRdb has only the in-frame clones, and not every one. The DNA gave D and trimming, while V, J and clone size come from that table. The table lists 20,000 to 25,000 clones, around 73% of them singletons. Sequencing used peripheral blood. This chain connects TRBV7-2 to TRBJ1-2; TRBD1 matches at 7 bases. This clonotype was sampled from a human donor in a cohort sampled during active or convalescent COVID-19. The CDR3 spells CASSSSTRQGIRGYTF. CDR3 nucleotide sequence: TGTGCCAGCAGCTCGAGTACCCGACAGGGCATTCGGGGCTACACCTTC.